This T cell receptor beta chain originates from a study of TIL therapy for anti-PD-1-resistant metastatic lung cancer. Time point denoted: pre-treatment sample, taken before nivolumab and TIL therapy. Whole-study findings and limits: Patients were highly selected, enriched for treatment-naive, never-smoker and oncogene-addicted cases.

CDR1 MNHEY and CDR2 SVGAGI come from the germline V gene. The CDR3 contains 16 residues. Losses at the gene ends were 0 bases for V and 5 bases for J; bases not matched to a gene: 8. Sequencing used immunoSEQ v3. TCRdb's table, derived via immunoSEQ multiplex PCR, lists solely in-frame clones and lacks some. The data show about 15,000 clones, with 86% seen just once and approximately 0.87% held by the top ten. Turning to this clone: What it binds is unknown.

This clonotype originated in a person between 25 and 79 years old with non-small cell lung cancer. The chain is built from TRBV6-5 and TRBJ2-7; TRBD1 agrees at 9 bases. Sequences were derived from blood, sampled at baseline. For the CDR3, the DNA is TGTGCCAGCAGTTACTCGAATATTAGGGACAGGGACGAGCAGTACTTC. This translates into CASSYSNIRDRDEQYF.